What follows is one T cell receptor (beta chain) and its context. Its antigen is undetermined. V was cut by 4 bases and J by 11 bases, with 26 bases left in between. This CDR3 has 16 amino acids. CDR1 and CDR2 (germline): LGHDT, YNNKEL (reference sequence). Healthy Caucasian individuals from Russia aged 6 to 90 were enrolled as donors. The entry originates in a study of blood T cells in healthy people across ages. As for the study in general: With template switching, about one barcoded beta molecule was captured per two T cells.

The study's findings and limits: Researchers deemed the diversity estimates from one million T cells underestimates. A strong correlation was found between TCR beta diversity and the percentage of naive T cells.

Through a sample-barcoded 5' primer and a J-beta primer mix, a second PCR was run for about 6 to 12 cycles. Using its own MiXCR run on the 5' RACE reads, TCRdb lists one record per CDR3 protein. The sample has around 1,000,000 distinct CDR3 sequences, 20% to 25% seen once. These data were also filed under a second study, of T cells of mothers and their children.

The clonotype comes from a girl aged 2-9 years in good health. Sequenced material: blood. The V gene is TRBV3-1, the J gene TRBJ2-5; D might be TRBD2 (6 bases). The DNA of the CDR3 is TGTGCCAGCAGCCGAAATGGCCTTCTAGCGAATGAGGAGCAGTACTTC. It translates to CASSRNGLLANEEQYF.